This T cell receptor (beta chain) was identified during a study of blood T cell repertoires in COVID-19. Background on the study: T cells, B-cell-depleted T cells, or PBMCs provided the cDNA or gDNA that served as material.

Assay: immunoSEQ multiplex PCR; the TCRdb copy retains only in-frame clones and omits some. The table lists some 140,000 clones, 86% of them singletons. Germline V gene data show CDR1 as SGHRS and CDR2 as YFSETQ. V lost 0 bases, J lost 0 bases, and 6 bases lay in between. The CDR3 loop spans 14 amino acids. The rearrangement links TRBV5-1 to TRBJ1-1, with D uncertain. Sequenced sample: peripheral blood. The clonotype comes from a woman aged 45-60 years who had recovered from COVID-19. The CDR3 region is CASSLGQMNTEAFF. The CDR3 nucleotides read TGCGCCAGCAGCTTGGGACAAATGAACACTGAAGCTTTCTTT.